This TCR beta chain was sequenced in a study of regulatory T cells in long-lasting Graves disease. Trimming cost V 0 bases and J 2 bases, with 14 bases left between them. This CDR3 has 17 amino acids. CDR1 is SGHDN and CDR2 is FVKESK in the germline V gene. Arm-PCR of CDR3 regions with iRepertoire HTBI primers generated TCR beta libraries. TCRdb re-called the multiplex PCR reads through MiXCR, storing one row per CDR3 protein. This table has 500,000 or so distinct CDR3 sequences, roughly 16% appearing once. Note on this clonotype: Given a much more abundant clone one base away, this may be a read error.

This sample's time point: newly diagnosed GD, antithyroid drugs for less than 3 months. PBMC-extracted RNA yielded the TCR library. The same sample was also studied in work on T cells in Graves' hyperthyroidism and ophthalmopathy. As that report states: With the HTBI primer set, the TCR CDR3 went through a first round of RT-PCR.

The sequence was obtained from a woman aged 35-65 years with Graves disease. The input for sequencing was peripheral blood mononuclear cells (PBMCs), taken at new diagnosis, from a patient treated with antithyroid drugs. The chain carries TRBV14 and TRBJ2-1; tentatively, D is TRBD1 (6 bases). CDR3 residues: CASSQDLGTRTYNEQFF. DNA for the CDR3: TGTGCCAGCAGCCAAGATTTGGGGACACGCACCTACAATGAGCAGTTCTTC.